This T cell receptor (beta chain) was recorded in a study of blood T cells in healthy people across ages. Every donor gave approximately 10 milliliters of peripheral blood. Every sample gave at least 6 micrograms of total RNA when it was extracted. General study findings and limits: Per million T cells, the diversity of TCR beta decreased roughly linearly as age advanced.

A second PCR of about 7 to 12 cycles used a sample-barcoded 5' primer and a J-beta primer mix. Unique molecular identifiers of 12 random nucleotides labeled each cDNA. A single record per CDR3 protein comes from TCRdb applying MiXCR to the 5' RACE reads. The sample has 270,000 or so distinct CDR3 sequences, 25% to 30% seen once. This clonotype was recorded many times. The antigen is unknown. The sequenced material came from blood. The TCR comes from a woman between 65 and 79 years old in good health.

DNA for the CDR3: TGCAGTGCTGCCGTCGGGGCAGGGGGTACAGATACGCAGTATTTT. Residues: CSAAVGAGGTDTQYF. The J gene is TRBJ2-3, the V gene TRBV20-1; 7 bases match TRBD1. CDR1 DFQATT and CDR2 SNEGSKA come from the germline V gene (reference sequence). With V trimmed by 5 bases and J by 3 bases, 11 bases remained unmatched. The CDR3 runs 15 residues.